Each of the 13 T cell receptor beta chains below was sequenced from the same sample in a study of CD8 T cells in ankylosing spondylitis. Each CDR3 protein is one row after TCRdb ran MiXCR on the 5' RACE reads. The sample has about 69,000 distinct CDR3 sequences, approximately 5% seen once. The sequenced sample was blood, either unsorted or a sorted T cell fraction (not recorded which). Receptors originate from a male donor with ankylosing spondylitis or in good health (not recorded which).

This clonotype was recorded at least ten times. The chain recombines TRBV20-1 with TRBJ2-5; D call uncertain. Trimming removed 1 base from V and 3 bases from J, with 6 bases in between. The CDR3 has 12 amino acids. Germline V gene sequence: CDR1 DFQATT, CDR2 SNEGSKA (reference sequence). CDR3 nucleotides: TGCAGTGCTAGAGCGTGGGAAGAGACCCAGTACTTC. It yields the protein CSARAWEETQYF.

This clonotype was detected ten times or more. The rearrangement links TRBV9 to TRBJ1-2, with 8 bases aligning to TRBD1. V was clipped by 3 bases and J by 5 bases; unmatched bases: 12. The germline gives CDR1 SGDLS, CDR2 YYNGEE. The CDR3 has 16 amino acids. The CDR3 bases are TGTGCCAGCAGCGGGACAGGGTCAAACACTCTATATGGCTACACCTTC. Protein sequence: CASSGTGSNTLYGYTF.

The gene calls are TRBV27 and TRBJ2-7; 8 bases map to TRBD1. The CDR3 contains 15 residues. J was trimmed by 6 bases and V by 6 bases; bases with no gene match: 13. CDR1 is MNHEY and CDR2 is SMNVEV in the germline V gene (reference sequence). CDR3 in amino acids: CASSRRFQGASEQYF. In DNA form, the CDR3 reads TGTGCCAGCAGCCGCCGATTTCAGGGGGCCTCCGAGCAGTACTTC.

This clonotype was seen repeatedly, ten times or more. The chain combines TRBV7-2 with TRBJ1-4, with D possibly TRBD1 on 6 matching bases. Per the germline V gene, CDR1 is SGHTA and CDR2 is FQGNSA. Trimming removed 0 bases at V and 5 bases at J, with 10 bases between. This CDR3 has 15 residues. The CDR3 region is CASSLAAGVNEKLFF. DNA for the CDR3: TGTGCCAGCAGCTTAGCGGCAGGGGTAAATGAAAAACTGTTTTTT.

The table lists this clonotype with many counts. CDR3 nucleotides: TGTGCCAGCAGCTTGATTGGCAGCCCTCTGACAGACTCCTACGAGCAGTACTTC. Its translation: CASSLIGSPLTDSYEQYF. The chain links TRBV5-6 to TRBJ2-7; D is perhaps TRBD1 (5 bases). Deletions cut 1 base from V and 0 bases from J, with 20 bases between. Germline loops: CDR1 SGHDT, CDR2 YYEEEE. The CDR3 consists of 18 residues.

This clonotype came up many times. The chain joins TRBV20-1 to TRBJ1-5; unclear D gene. The V gene lost 2 bases and the J gene lost 2 bases, with 10 bases spanning the gap. CDR3 length equals 14 residues. Germline CDR1 DFQATT, CDR2 SNEGSKA (reference sequence). In DNA, the CDR3 is TGCAGTGCTAGAATAAGATCTGGCAATCAGCCCCAGCATTTT. Residues: CSARIRSGNQPQHF.

This clonotype was recorded at least ten times. This chain links TRBV29-1 with TRBJ2-3; no firm D call. V lost 4 bases to trimming and J lost 0 bases, with 8 bases between them. CDR3 length equals 13 residues. Germline V gene data show CDR1 as SQVTM and CDR2 as ANQGSEA. This CDR3 is CSVVGRSTDTQYF. The CDR3 DNA sequence: TGCAGCGTTGTTGGACGCAGCACAGATACGCAGTATTTT.

This clonotype occurred many times. V is TRBV9 and J is TRBJ2-1; D is uncertain. The CDR3 has 12 residues. CDR1 and CDR2 (germline): SGDLS, YYNGEE. V gave up 3 bases and J gave up 8 bases, with 9 bases separating them. The CDR3 loop is CASSDSTDEQFF. The CDR3 DNA reads TGTGCCAGCAGCGACAGCACCGATGAGCAGTTCTTC.

This clonotype came up a few times. The chain links TRBV2 to TRBJ2-1; 12 nucleotides match TRBD2. The CDR3 extends over 17 amino acids. Trimming removed 3 bases from V and 4 bases from J; junction bases left unmatched: 7. CDR1 is SNHLY, CDR2 FYNNEI, per germline. As DNA, the CDR3 is TGTGCCAGCAGTGATGCCACTAGCGGGGGGCTTTACAATGAGCAGTTCTTC. Translating it yields CASSDATSGGLYNEQFF. The complete variable domain, with remaining parts taken from reference TRBV2 and TRBJ2-1, reads EPEVTQTPSHQVTQMGQEVILRCVPISNHLYFYWYRQILGQKVEFLVSFYNNEISEKSEIFDDQFSVERPDGSNFTLKIRSTKLEDSAMYFCASSDATSGGLYNEQFFGPGTRLTVL.

This clonotype was observed at least ten times. V is TRBV20-1 and J is TRBJ1-3; no clear D gene. V gave up 0 bases and J gave up 3 bases, with 12 bases separating them. The CDR3 is 15 residues long. Germline loops: CDR1 DFQATT, CDR2 SNEGSKA (reference sequence). The CDR3 region is CSARDRGGIGNTIYF. DNA of the CDR3: TGCAGTGCTAGAGATCGAGGAGGGATTGGAAACACCATATATTTT.

This clonotype was found many times. J is TRBJ1-4 and V is TRBV11-1; 8 bases agree with TRBD1. The V gene's germline CDR1 is SGHAT and CDR2 FQDESV (reference sequence). The CDR3 covers 18 residues. V lost 5 bases to trimming and J lost 1 base; unmatched junction nucleotides: 12. CDR3 coding DNA: TGTGCCAGCAGCCTCCCCAGGGGGCTCGGGGAAACTAATGAAAAACTGTTTTTT. It specifies CASSLPRGLGETNEKLFF.

There are many counts of this clonotype. The chain couples TRBV12-3 or TRBV12-4 to TRBJ2-7; D unresolved. Trimming stripped 3 bases from V and 2 bases from J, with 8 bases between. The CDR3 is 13 amino acids. Written as DNA, the CDR3 is TGTGCCAGCAGTTTCTCAGTCACCTACGAGCAGTACTTC. This gives the protein CASSFSVTYEQYF.

The table lists this clonotype with many counts. This rearrangement joins TRBV28 to TRBJ1-2; D gene ambiguous. Per germline, CDR1 MDHEN and CDR2 SYDVKM. The CDR3 has 13 residues. V lost 6 bases, J lost 2 bases, and 10 bases lay in between. DNA of the CDR3: TGTGCCAGCAGACTGACGGAAAACTATGGCTACACCTTC. The encoded protein is CASRLTENYGYTF.